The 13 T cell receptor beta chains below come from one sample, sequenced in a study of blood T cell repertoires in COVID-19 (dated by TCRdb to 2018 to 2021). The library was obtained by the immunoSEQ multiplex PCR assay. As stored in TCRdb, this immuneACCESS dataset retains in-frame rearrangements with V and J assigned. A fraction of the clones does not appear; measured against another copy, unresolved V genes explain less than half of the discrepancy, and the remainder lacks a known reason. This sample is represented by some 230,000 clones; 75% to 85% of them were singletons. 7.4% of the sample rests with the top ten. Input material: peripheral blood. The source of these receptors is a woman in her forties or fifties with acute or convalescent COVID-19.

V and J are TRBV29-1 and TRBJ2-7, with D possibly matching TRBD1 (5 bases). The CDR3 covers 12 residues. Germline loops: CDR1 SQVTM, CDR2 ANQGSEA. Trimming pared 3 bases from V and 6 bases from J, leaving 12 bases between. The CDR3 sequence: CSVDEGAREQYF. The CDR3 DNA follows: TGCAGCGTTGACGAAGGGGCGCGCGAGCAGTACTTC.

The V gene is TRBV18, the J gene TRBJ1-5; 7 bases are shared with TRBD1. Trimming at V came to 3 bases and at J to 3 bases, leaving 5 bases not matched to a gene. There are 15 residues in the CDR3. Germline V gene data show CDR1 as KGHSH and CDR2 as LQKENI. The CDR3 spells CASSPRGTANQPQHF. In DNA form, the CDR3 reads TGTGCCAGCTCACCCCGTGGGACAGCCAATCAGCCCCAGCATTTT.

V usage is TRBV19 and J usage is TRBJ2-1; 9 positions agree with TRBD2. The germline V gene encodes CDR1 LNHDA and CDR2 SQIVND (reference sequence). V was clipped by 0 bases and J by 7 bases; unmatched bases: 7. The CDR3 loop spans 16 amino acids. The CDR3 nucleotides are TGTGCCAGTAGTATAGACTTAGCGGGAGTACCAAATGAGCAGTTCTTC. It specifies CASSIDLAGVPNEQFF.

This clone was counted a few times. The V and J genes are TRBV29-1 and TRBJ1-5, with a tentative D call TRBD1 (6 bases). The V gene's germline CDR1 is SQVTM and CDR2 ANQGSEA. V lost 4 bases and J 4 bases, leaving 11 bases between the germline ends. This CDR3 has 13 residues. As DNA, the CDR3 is TGCAGCGTTGCTAAGGGGGTAAATCAGCCCCAGCATTTT. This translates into CSVAKGVNQPQHF.

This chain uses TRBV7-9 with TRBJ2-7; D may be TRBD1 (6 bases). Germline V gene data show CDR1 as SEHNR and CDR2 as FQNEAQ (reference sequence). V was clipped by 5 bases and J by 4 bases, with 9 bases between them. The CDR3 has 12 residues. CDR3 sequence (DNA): TGTGCCAGCAGCATGACAGGTTACGAGCAGTACTTC. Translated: CASSMTGYEQYF.

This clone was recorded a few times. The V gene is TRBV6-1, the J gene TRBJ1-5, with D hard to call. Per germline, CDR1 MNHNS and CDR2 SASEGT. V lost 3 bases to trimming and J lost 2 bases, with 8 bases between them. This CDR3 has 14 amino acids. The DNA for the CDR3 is TGTGCCAGCAGTGAGGCCAGCGGCAATCAGCCCCAGCATTTT. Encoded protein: CASSEASGNQPQHF.

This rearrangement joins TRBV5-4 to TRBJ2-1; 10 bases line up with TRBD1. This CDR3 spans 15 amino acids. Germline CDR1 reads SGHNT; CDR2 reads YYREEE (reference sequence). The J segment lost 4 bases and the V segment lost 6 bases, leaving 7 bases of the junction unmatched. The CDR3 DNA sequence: TGTGCCAGCAAGGGGACAGGGGTGGGTTACAATGAGCAGTTCTTC. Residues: CASKGTGVGYNEQFF.

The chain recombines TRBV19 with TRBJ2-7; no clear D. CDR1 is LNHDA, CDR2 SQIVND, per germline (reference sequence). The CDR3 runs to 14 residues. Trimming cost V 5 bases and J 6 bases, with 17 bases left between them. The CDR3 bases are TGTGCCAGTAGTCGTACAGCCCGGTGGCCCGAGCAGTACTTC. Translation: CASSRTARWPEQYF.

CDR3 sequence: CASSFFASNEQFF. CDR3 nucleotide sequence: TGTGCCAGCAGCTTTTTTGCTAGCAATGAGCAGTTCTTC. The chain combines TRBV11-2 with TRBJ2-1; no clear D gene. The CDR3 totals 13 residues. Germline-derived CDR1 and CDR2 are SGHAT and FQNNGV. V gave up 3 bases and J gave up 6 bases, with 9 bases separating them.

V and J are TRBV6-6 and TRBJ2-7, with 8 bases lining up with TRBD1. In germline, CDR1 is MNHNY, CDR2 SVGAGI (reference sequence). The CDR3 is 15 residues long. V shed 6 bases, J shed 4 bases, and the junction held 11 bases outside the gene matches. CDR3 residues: CASRRGPDRGYEQYF. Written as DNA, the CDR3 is TGTGCCAGCAGAAGGGGACCCGACAGGGGTTACGAGCAGTACTTC.

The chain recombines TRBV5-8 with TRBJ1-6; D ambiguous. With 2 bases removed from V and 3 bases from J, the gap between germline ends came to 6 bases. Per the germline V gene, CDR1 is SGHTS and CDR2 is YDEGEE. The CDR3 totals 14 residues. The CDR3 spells CASSFDYYNSPLHF. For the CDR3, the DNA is TGTGCCAGCAGCTTTGACTACTATAATTCACCCCTCCACTTT. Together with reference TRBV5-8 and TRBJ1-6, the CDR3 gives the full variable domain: EAGVTQSPTHLIKTRGQQATLRCSPISGHTSVYWYQQALGLGLQFLLWYDEGEERNRGNFPPRFSGRQFPNYSSELNVNALELEDSALYLCASSFDYYNSPLHFGNGTRLTVT.

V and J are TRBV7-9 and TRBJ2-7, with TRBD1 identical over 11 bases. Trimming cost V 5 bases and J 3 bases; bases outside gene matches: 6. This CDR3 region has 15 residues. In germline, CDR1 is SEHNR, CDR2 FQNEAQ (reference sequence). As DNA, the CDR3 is TGTGCCAGCAGCCTGGCCGGGACAGGGGGCTACGAGCAGTACTTC. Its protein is CASSLAGTGGYEQYF.

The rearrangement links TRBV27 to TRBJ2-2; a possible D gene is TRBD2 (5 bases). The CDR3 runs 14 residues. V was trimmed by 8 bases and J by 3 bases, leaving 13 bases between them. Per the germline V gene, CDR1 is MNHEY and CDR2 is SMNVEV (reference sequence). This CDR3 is CASAVGEHTGELFF. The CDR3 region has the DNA TGTGCCAGCGCCGTCGGGGAACACACCGGGGAGCTGTTTTTT.